The clone carrying this T cell receptor beta chain was detected only a few times. The CDR3 length is 12 residues. The germline CDR1 and CDR2 sequences are SQVTM and ANQGSEA. The V end lost 4 bases, the J end lost 1 base, and 7 bases lay between the germline ends. This sample is part of a study of blood T cells in healthy people across ages. A J-beta primer mix and a sample-barcoded 5' primer were used in a second PCR of about 6 to 12 cycles. Sequencing yielded, for each sample, at least 2.5 million paired-end reads carrying CDR3. TCRdb independently ran MiXCR on the 5' RACE reads; one entry per CDR3 protein. The data show about 1.8 million distinct CDR3 sequences, around half seen once.

The sequenced sample consisted of blood. The receptor was derived from a woman between 35 and 50 years old in good health. The chain has TRBV29-1 and TRBJ2-5, with no clear D. In DNA form, the CDR3 reads TGCAGCGTTGCCTACCTCCAAGAGACCCAGTACTTC. It yields the protein CSVAYLQETQYF. The variable domain in full, completed from reference TRBV29-1 and TRBJ2-5, reads SAVISQKPSRDICQRGTSLTIQCQVDSQVTMMFWYRQQPGQSLTLIATANQGSEATYESGFVIDKFPISRPNLTFSTLTVSNMSPEDSSIYLCSVAYLQETQYFGPGTRLLVL.